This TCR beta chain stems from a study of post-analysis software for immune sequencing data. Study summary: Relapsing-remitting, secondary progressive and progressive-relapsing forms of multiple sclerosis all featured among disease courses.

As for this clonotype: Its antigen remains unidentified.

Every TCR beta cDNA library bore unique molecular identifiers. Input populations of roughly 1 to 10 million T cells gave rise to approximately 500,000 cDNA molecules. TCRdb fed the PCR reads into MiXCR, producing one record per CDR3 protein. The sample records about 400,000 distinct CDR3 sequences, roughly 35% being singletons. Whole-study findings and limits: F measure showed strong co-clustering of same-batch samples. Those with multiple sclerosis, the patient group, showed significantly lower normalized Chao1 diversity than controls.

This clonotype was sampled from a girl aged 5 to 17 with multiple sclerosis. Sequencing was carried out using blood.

CDR3 in amino acids: CASSRGRTQETQYF. The CDR3 coding sequence is TGTGCCAGCAGCCGCGGCCGGACCCAAGAGACCCAGTACTTC. The J gene is TRBJ2-5, the V gene TRBV7-8; D not certain. The CDR3 is made up of 14 amino acids. Germline assignment: CDR1 SGHVS and CDR2 FQNEAQ. V lost 5 bases, J lost 1 base, and 11 bases lay in between.